Sequencing of this TCR beta chain was carried out in a study of beta chain features in type 1 diabetes. In the study overall: Patients did not differ from healthy donors in age, gender or cell yield.

Post-sort purity exceeded 98% for all sorted populations. The table lists this clone with a few counts. The antigen remains undetermined. Germline V gives CDR1 SGHTA, CDR2 FQGNSA. The CDR3 is made up of 14 amino acids. Trimming removed 5 bases from V and 5 bases from J, with 15 bases in between. Study outcomes and limitations: For Type 1 diabetes patients, all four CD4+ subsets carried TCRB CDR3s that were moderately but significantly shorter.

The isolated RNA, all of it, was reverse transcribed, so expressed TCRB transcripts were what got sequenced. Measured with immunoSEQ multiplex PCR; TCRdb has only the in-frame clones, and not every one. The sample holds about 23,000 clones, around three fifths seen once. The TCR comes from a man aged 18-30 years with type 1 diabetes. The sequencing sample was made of stem cell memory CD4+ T cells from blood. V usage is TRBV7-2 and J usage is TRBJ1-1; D unresolved. In nucleotides, the CDR3 is TGTGCCAGCAGCCCAACGAACGGGTATACTGAAGCTTTCTTT. Translating it yields CASSPTNGYTEAFF.